These T cell receptor beta chains were read from a single sample in a study of blood T cells in healthy people across ages. A single record per CDR3 protein comes from TCRdb applying MiXCR to the 5' RACE reads. The sample has 1 million to 1.2 million distinct CDR3 sequences, about two fifths seen once; the top ten hold around 13%. Sequences were obtained from blood. The receptors shown here come from a young man in good health. Each CDR3 is given with its conserved first and last residue. A D gene is named only where the DNA matches it firmly. Not every row has a clone size; where given, it reads once, few, many or a size class.

TRBJ1-4,few,-,15,TRBV4-3,CASSQSGATNEKLFF,TGCGCCAGCAGCCAATCCGGAGCAACTAATGAAAAACTGTTTTTT
TRBJ2-1,many,TRBD1,15,TRBV27,CASSLRTGSYNEQFF,TGTGCCAGCAGTCTGAGGACAGGATCCTACAATGAGCAGTTCTTC
TRBJ2-5,-,-,12,TRBV28,CASSYQGETQYF,TGTGCCAGCAGTTACCAGGGTGAGACCCAGTACTTC
TRBJ1-2,few,TRBD1,16,TRBV20-1,CSARPRTGSSSYGYTF,TGCAGTGCTAGACCCCGGACAGGCTCTTCGTCCTATGGCTACACCTTC
TRBJ1-1,-,-,12,TRBV20-1,CSARDTGIEAFF,TGCAGTGCTAGGGACACAGGAATTGAAGCTTTCTTT
TRBJ1-2,many,TRBD1,12,TRBV29-1,CSVTDREYGYTF,TGCAGCGTTACCGACAGGGAGTATGGCTACACCTTC
TRBJ2-3,-,-,14,TRBV21-1,CASSNFRFLDTQYF,TGTGCCAGCAGCAATTTCCGGTTTTTAGATACGCAGTATTTT
TRBJ2-2,few,-,15,TRBV7-2,CASSLNRALTGELFF,TGTGCCAGCAGCTTAAACAGGGCCTTAACCGGGGAGCTGTTTTTT
TRBJ2-3,-,TRBD1,16,TRBV4-1,CASSQKEAGGTDTQYF,TGCGCCAGCAGCCAGAAGGAGGCAGGGGGAACAGATACGCAGTATTTT
TRBJ1-5,-,-,15,TRBV3-1,CASSQGRASNQPQHF,TGTGCCAGCAGCCAAGGCCGAGCTAGCAATCAGCCCCAGCATTTT
TRBJ2-5,-,-,11,TRBV20-1,CSTAHDASKYF,TGCAGTACTGCCCACGACGCGTCGAAGTACTTC
TRBJ1-4,few,-,16,TRBV9,CASSGRAAGGHEKLFF,TGTGCCAGCAGCGGTCGTGCGGCAGGTGGACATGAAAAACTGTTTTTT
TRBJ2-4,-,TRBD2,15,TRBV4-3,CASSQDLAGGKEQYF,TGCGCCAGCAGCCAAGATCTAGCGGGGGGTAAAGAGCAGTACTTC
TRBJ2-1,-,-,14,TRBV14,CASSQWQGSYEQFF,TGTGCCAGCAGCCAATGGCAGGGCTCATACGAGCAGTTCTTC
TRBJ1-1,few,-,16,TRBV18,CASSPSVEGGNTEAFF,TGTGCCAGCTCACCTAGTGTCGAGGGGGGGAACACTGAAGCTTTCTTT
TRBJ2-5,-,-,13,TRBV20-1,CSARDRLLNEQYF,TGCAGTGCTAGAGATCGGCTTCTAAATGAGCAGTACTTC
TRBJ2-3,few,-,16,TRBV6-2/TRBV6-3,CASSYGRGGGTDTQYF,TGTGCCAGCAGTTACGGCCGAGGTGGTGGCACAGATACGCAGTATTTT
TRBJ1-1,-,-,14,TRBV6-5,CASSYASRHTEAFF,TGTGCCAGCAGTTACGCGTCTCGCCACACTGAAGCTTTCTTT
TRBJ2-4,-,TRBD1,14,TRBV20-1,CSAETGADRSLQYF,TGCAGTGCTGAGACAGGGGCCGACCGATCTCTTCAGTACTTC
TRBJ1-2,-,-,13,TRBV27,CASSLDRTMGYTF,TGTGCCAGCAGTTTAGATAGAACTATGGGCTACACCTTC
TRBJ2-5,-,-,12,TRBV12-5,CASGLLRETQYF,TGTGCTAGTGGTTTGTTAAGGGAGACCCAGTACTTC
TRBJ1-2,-,-,14,TRBV30,CAWSARTQSRGYTF,TGTGCCTGGAGTGCCCGGACGCAATCGCGTGGCTACACCTTC
TRBJ1-5,once,-,13,TRBV20-1,CSAREWGGEPQHF,TGCAGTGCTAGGGAGTGGGGGGGGGAGCCCCAGCATTTT
TRBJ1-2,many,TRBD1,15,TRBV10-3,CAISGTGEKFGGYTF,TGTGCCATCAGCGGGACAGGGGAAAAGTTTGGGGGCTACACCTTC
TRBJ1-1,-,-,16,TRBV19,CASLGRPNGVQTEAFF,TGTGCCAGTTTGGGGAGGCCCAACGGGGTTCAGACTGAAGCTTTCTTT
TRBJ1-4,few,TRBD1,14,TRBV7-9,CASGQTGRGEKLFF,TGTGCCAGCGGCCAGACAGGGCGGGGGGAAAAACTGTTTTTT
TRBJ1-1,-,-,15,TRBV4-3,CASRKDQGQNTEAFF,TGCGCCAGCAGAAAAGACCAGGGGCAGAACACTGAAGCTTTCTTT
TRBJ1-2,-,-,14,TRBV18,CASSPNLGISGYTF,TGTGCCAGCTCACCGAATTTAGGGATTTCTGGCTACACCTTC
TRBJ1-2,few,TRBD1,13,TRBV18,CASSPRDRTGYTF,TGTGCCAGCTCACCACGGGACAGGACGGGCTACACCTTC
TRBJ1-2,-,TRBD1,17,TRBV7-2,CASSLPGQDQRPYGYTF,TGTGCCAGCAGTTTACCCGGACAGGACCAACGCCCCTATGGCTACACCTTC
TRBJ2-5,few,TRBD2,18,TRBV4-1,CASSQRELAGDLQETQYF,TGCGCCAGCAGCCAACGAGAACTAGCGGGGGACCTCCAAGAGACCCAGTACTTC
TRBJ2-1,-,-,15,TRBV28,CASDIRRDRINEQFF,TGTGCCAGCGATATAAGACGGGACCGAATCAATGAGCAGTTCTTC
TRBJ2-2,-,-,15,TRBV7-2,CASSLAPSNTGELFF,TGTGCCAGCAGCTTAGCCCCCAGCAACACCGGGGAGCTGTTTTTT
TRBJ2-1,few,TRBD1,15,TRBV6-2/TRBV6-3,CASTYRGTSYNEQFF,TGTGCCAGCACGTACAGGGGGACCTCCTACAATGAGCAGTTCTTC
TRBJ2-7,-,-,11,TRBV14,CASSQGGLEYF,TGTGCCAGCAGCCAAGGGGGATTGGAGTACTTC
TRBJ1-4,few,TRBD1,14,TRBV5-1,CASGQGETNEKLFF,TGCGCCAGCGGACAGGGGGAAACTAATGAAAAACTGTTTTTT
TRBJ2-1,few,-,11,TRBV29-1,CSVRDYNEQFF,TGCAGCGTTAGGGACTACAATGAGCAGTTCTTC
TRBJ1-2,few,-,14,TRBV7-2,CASSPLGQFYGYTF,TGTGCCAGCAGCCCCCTAGGACAGTTCTATGGCTACACCTTC